Here is one T cell receptor beta chain with its context. Cohorts were based on clinical histories the participants reported. Some clones are missing from TCRdb's copy, which holds only in-frame ones; the method was immunoSEQ multiplex PCR. The table records about 160,000 clones, roughly 87% of them present only once. The data were obtained in a study of blood T cell repertoires in COVID-19. This CDR3 spans 13 amino acids. CDR1 is MDHEN, CDR2 SYDVKM, per germline. V was shortened by 0 bases and J by 7 bases, with 6 bases between the two germline ends. This chain joins TRBV28 and TRBJ2-2; no clear D gene. The specimen sequenced was PBMCs or T cells enriched from blood (not recorded which). This clonotype was sampled from a woman aged 45-60 years who had recovered from COVID-19. DNA of the CDR3: TGTGCCAGCAGTTTATGGCGTCTCGGGGAGCTGTTTTTT. Its protein product is CASSLWRLGELFF.